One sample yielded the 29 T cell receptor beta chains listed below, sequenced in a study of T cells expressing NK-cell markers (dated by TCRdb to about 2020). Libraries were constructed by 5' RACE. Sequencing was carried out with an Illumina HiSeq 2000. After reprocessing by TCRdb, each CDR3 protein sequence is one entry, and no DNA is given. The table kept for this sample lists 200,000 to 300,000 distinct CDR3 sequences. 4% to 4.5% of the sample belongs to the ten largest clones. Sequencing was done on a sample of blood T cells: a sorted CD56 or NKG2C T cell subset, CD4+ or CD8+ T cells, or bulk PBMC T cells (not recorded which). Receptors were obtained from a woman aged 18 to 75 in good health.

The CDR3 loop reads CASSVGGSGRFSTDTQYF. V and J are TRBV9 and TRBJ2-3; TCRdb calls TRBD2, which cannot be checked without DNA. Germline V lookup: CDR1 SGDLS, CDR2 YYNGEE. The CDR3 is made up of 18 amino acids.

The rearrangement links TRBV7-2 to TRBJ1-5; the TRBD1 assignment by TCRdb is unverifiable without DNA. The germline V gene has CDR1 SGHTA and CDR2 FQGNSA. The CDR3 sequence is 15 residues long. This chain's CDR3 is CASSRGLPSNQPQHF. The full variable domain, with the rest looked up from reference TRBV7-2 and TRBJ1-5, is GAGVSQSPSNKVTEKGKDVELRCDPISGHTALYWYRQSLGQGLEFLIYFQGNSAPDKSGLPSDRFSAERTGGSVSTLTIQRTQQEDSAVYLCASSRGLPSNQPQHFGDGTRLSIL.

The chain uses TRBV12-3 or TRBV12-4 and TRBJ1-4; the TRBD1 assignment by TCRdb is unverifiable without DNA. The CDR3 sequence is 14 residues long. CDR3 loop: CASSFGRGFEKLFF.

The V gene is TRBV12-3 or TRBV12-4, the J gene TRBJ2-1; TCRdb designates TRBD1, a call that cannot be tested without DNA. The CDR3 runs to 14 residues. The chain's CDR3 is CASTWDGGGNEQFF.

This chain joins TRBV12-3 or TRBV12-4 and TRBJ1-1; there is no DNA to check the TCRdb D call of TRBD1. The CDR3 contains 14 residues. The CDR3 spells CASSDDRGLAEAFF.

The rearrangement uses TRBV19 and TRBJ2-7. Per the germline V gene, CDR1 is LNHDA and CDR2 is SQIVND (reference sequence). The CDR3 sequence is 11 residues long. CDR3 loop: CASSMGYEQYF.

CDR3 residues: CASSSLGMRSNQPQHF. This sequence joins TRBV28 and TRBJ1-5; lacking DNA, the TRBD1 call made by TCRdb goes unchecked. The CDR3 runs 16 residues. Looked up from germline, CDR1 is MDHEN and CDR2 is SYDVKM.

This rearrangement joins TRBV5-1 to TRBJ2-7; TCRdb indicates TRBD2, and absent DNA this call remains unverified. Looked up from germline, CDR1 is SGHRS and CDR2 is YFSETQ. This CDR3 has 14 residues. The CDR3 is CASSQAGGPGEQYF.

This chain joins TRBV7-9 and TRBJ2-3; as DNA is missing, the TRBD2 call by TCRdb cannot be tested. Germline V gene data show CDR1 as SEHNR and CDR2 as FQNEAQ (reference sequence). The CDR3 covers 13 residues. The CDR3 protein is CASSSDYVDTQYF.

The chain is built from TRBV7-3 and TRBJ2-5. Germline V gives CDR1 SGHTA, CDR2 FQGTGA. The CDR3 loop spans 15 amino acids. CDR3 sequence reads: CASSLDGYRRGTQYF.

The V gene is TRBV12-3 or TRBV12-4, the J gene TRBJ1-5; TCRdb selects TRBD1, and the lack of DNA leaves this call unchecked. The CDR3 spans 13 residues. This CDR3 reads CASRVGQNQPQHF.

CDR3 protein: CASSAVGAYEQYF. This chain uses TRBV28 with TRBJ2-7. Germline V gene sequence: CDR1 MDHEN, CDR2 SYDVKM. The CDR3 loop spans 13 amino acids.

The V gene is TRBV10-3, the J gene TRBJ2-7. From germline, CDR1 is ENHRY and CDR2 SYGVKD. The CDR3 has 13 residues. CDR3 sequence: CAISGVGTYEQYF.

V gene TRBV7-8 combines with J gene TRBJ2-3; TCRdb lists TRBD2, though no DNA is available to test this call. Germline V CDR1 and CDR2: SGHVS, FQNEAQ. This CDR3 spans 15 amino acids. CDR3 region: CASSSQRVSTDTQYF. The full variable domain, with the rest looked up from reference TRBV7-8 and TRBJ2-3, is GAGVSQSPRYKVAKRGQDVALRCDPISGHVSLFWYQQALGQGPEFLTYFQNEAQLDKSGLPSDRFFAERPEGSVSTLKIQRTQQEDSAVYLCASSSQRVSTDTQYFGPGTRLTVL.

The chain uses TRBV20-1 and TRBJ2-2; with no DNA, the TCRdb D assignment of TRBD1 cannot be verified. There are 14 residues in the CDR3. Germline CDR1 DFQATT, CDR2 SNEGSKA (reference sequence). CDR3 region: CSAPGPKGTGELFF.

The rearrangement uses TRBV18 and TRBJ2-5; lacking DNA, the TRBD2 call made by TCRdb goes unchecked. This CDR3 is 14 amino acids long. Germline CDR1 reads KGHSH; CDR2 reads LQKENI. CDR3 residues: CASSSREGQETQYF.

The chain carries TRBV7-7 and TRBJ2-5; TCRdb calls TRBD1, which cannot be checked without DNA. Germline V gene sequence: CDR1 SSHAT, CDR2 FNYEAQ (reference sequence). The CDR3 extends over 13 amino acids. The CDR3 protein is CASSPIGGETQYF.

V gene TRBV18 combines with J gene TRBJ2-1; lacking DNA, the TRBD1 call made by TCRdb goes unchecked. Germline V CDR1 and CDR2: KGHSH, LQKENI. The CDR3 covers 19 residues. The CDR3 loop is CASSNPGQGGMAGYNEQFF.

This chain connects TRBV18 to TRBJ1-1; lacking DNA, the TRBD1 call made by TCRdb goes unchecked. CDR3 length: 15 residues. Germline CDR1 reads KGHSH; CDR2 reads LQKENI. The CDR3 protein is CASSPLRGCDTEAFF.

The CDR3 sequence: CASSASRLRDAKNTEAFF. The genes are TRBV11-2 and TRBJ1-1; there is no DNA to check the TCRdb D call of TRBD1. Germline assignment: CDR1 SGHAT and CDR2 FQNNGV. The CDR3 totals 18 residues.

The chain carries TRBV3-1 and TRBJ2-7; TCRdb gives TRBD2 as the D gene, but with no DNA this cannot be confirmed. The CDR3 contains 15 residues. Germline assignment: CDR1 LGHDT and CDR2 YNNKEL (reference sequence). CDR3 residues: CASSQVTSGSYEQYF.

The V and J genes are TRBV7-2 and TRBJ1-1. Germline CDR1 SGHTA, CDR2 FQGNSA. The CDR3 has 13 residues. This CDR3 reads CASSDGRNPEAFF.

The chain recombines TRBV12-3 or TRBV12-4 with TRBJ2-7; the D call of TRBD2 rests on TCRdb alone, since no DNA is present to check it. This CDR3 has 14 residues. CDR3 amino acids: CASSSTGLFYEQYF.

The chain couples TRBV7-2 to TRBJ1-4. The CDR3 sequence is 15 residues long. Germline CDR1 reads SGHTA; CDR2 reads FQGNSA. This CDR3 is CASSLQVQANEKLFF.

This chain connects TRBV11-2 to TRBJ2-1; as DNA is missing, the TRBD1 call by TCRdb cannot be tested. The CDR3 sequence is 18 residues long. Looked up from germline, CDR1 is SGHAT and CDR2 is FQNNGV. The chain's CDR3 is CASSFPTQMSRDINEQFF.

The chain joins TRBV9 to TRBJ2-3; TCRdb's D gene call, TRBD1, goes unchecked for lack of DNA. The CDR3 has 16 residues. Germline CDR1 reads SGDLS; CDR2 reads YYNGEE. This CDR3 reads CASSDDTTGSTDTQYF.

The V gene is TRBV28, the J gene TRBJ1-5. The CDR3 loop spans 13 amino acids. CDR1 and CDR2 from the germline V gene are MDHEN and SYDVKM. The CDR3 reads CASKTGGNQPQHF. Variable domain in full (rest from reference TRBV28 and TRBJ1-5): DVKVTQSSRYLVKRTGEKVFLECVQDMDHENMFWYRQDPGLGLRLIYFSYDVKMKEKGDIPEGYSVSREKKERFSLILESASTNQTSMYLCASKTGGNQPQHFGDGTRLSIL.

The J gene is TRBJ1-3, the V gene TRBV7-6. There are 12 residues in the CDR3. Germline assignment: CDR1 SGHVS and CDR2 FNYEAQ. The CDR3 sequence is CASSLERNTIYF.

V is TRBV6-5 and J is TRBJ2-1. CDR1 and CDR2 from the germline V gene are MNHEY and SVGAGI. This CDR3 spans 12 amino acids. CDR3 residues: CASSNFNNEQFF.